This T cell receptor beta chain was sequenced for a study of T cells in Graves' hyperthyroidism and ophthalmopathy. This clonotype was picked up a small number of times. Its antigen remains unknown. Amplification yielded TCR beta CDR3 regions, with RNA transcripts as the source. First-round RT-PCR targeting the TCR CDR3 was performed with the HTBI primer set. Via MiXCR, TCRdb re-called the multiplex PCR reads, giving one row per CDR3 protein. The sample comprises 500,000 to 650,000 distinct CDR3 sequences, roughly 15% of which are singletons, and roughly an eighth rests with the top ten. The study, taken as a whole, reports: Using 13 V-J features, a model discriminated ophthalmopathy from stable hyperthyroidism. Ophthalmopathy was model-predicted a median about 7.1 months pre-onset.

This CDR3 has 15 residues. V was pared by 1 base and J by 1 base, with 11 bases between. Germline CDR1 and CDR2: SGHRS and YFSETQ. The J gene is TRBJ2-5, the V gene TRBV5-1; D gene ambiguous. Sequencing used blood. The TCR comes from a woman aged 45-59 years with Graves' ophthalmopathy. The CDR3: CASSLSEGTQETQYF. DNA for the CDR3: TGCGCCAGCAGCTTGTCTGAAGGTACCCAAGAGACCCAGTACTTC. Drawing the rest from reference TRBV5-1 and TRBJ2-5, the complete variable domain is KAGVTQTPRYLIKTRGQQVTLSCSPISGHRSVSWYQQTPGQGLQFLFEYFSETQRNKGNFPGRFSGRQFSNSRSEMNVSTLELGDSALYLCASSLSEGTQETQYFGPGTRLLVL.